The sequence of this TCR beta chain was determined in a study of blood T cell repertoires in COVID-19. The CDR3 consists of 13 residues. In germline, CDR1 is MNHEY, CDR2 SVGAGI. The V and J ends lost 8 bases and 3 bases, in that order; junction bases with no gene match: 2. Using immunoSEQ multiplex PCR, the repertoire was profiled, and TCRdb retains in-frame clones only, with some absent. The sample has about 200,000 clones, around 84% seen once. This sequence joins TRBV6-5 and TRBJ2-3; TRBD1 agrees at 10 bases. The sequencing sample was made of PBMCs or T cells enriched from blood (not recorded which). The clonotype originates from a man aged 40-55 years who had recovered from COVID-19. CDR3 sequence: CASLGQGTDTQYF. For the CDR3, the DNA is TGTGCCAGCCTGGGACAGGGGACAGATACGCAGTATTTT.